This T cell receptor (beta chain) appears in the sequencing data of a study of T-cell reconstitution after alpha-beta-depleted transplantation in children. TCRbeta library construction was performed incorporating unique molecular identifiers. One entry per CDR3 protein results from TCRdb running MiXCR on the PCR reads. The data show some 600,000 distinct CDR3 sequences, 15% to 20% seen once. This clonotype was seen many times. This sample comprised PBMCs from the stem cell graft donor, obtained from the stem cell graft. This receptor was identified in a human donor who donated a stem cell graft to a child with acute myeloid leukemia.

This chain's CDR3 is CASSLIPHGGLDTIYF. CDR3 sequence (DNA): TGTGCCAGCAGCTTAATTCCCCACGGGGGGCTAGACACCATATATTTT. The gene calls are TRBV7-2 and TRBJ1-3, with a possible D match to TRBD1 (6 bases). V shed 2 bases and J shed 8 bases, with 19 bases lying between them. CDR3 size: 16 residues. CDR1 is SGHTA and CDR2 is FQGNSA in the germline V gene.